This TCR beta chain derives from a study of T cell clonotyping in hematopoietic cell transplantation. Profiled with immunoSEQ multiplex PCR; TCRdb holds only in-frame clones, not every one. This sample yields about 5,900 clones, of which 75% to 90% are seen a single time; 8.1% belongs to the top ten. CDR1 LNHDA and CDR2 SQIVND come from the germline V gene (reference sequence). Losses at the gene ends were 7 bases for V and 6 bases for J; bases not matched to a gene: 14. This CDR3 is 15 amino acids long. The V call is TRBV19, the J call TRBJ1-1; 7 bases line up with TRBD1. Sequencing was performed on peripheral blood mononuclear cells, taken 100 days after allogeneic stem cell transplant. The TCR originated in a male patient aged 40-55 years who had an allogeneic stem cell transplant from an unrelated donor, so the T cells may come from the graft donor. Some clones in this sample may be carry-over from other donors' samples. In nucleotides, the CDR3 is TGTGCCAGTACCGACAGAATGGGACAGCCATCTGAAGCTTTCTTT. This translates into CASTDRMGQPSEAFF.